A single TCR beta chain is shown here with its context. CDR1 is LNHNV, CDR2 YYDKDF, per germline (reference sequence). The CDR3 spans 16 residues. J was trimmed by 2 bases and V by 5 bases; bases with no gene match: 10. Libraries were prepared by immunoSEQ multiplex PCR; TCRdb keeps only in-frame clonotypes and omits some of them. The sample lists about 2.3 million clones; just under 95% were seen once. This record comes from a study of shared clonotypes between healthy human individuals. The chain recombines TRBV15 with TRBJ1-2; 8 bases align to TRBD1. This clonotype was sampled from a man younger than 35 in good health. Some clones in this sample may be carry-over from other donors' samples. Sequenced input: naive CD4+ T cells from PBMCs. Subset in this sample: CD45RA+ positively selected. The CDR3 DNA is TGTGCCACCAGCGGAAAGGACAGGGCCGGGAACTATGGCTACACCTTC. As protein: CATSGKDRAGNYGYTF.